Shown below are 30 T cell receptor beta chains from a single sample sequenced in a study of shared clonotypes between healthy human individuals. Naive CD8 cells, CD45RO-negative and positively selected for CCR7, excluded terminally differentiated effector memory CD45RA+ cells. Using immunoSEQ multiplex PCR, the repertoire was profiled, and TCRdb retains in-frame clones only, with some absent. This sample has just over 2,000,000 clones, with approximately 95% found just once. Specimen: naive CD8+ T cells sorted from blood. The receptor set was obtained from a man younger than 35 in good health.

The V gene is TRBV5-6, the J gene TRBJ2-7; the D is unclear. This CDR3 has 12 amino acids. Trimming removed 2 bases from V and 3 bases from J, with 6 bases in between. Germline CDR1 and CDR2: SGHDT and YYEEEE. CDR3 coding DNA: TGTGCCAGCAGCTTTAATGGCTACGAGCAGTACTTC. Protein sequence: CASSFNGYEQYF.

The chain recombines TRBV5-1 with TRBJ1-1; D might be TRBD1 (6 bases). The ends were cut back, 0 bases at V and 2 bases at J, with 11 bases in the middle. From germline, CDR1 is SGHRS and CDR2 YFSETQ. The length of the CDR3 is 15 residues. In DNA, the CDR3 is TGCGCCAGCAGCTTGGGGGCACAGGGAAACACTGAAGCTTTCTTT. Translated, it gives CASSLGAQGNTEAFF.

The chain has TRBV5-6 and TRBJ2-1; 11 nucleotides agree with TRBD2. The CDR3 sequence is 18 residues long. The germline V gene has CDR1 SGHDT and CDR2 YYEEEE. V was pared by 7 bases and J by 1 base, with 13 bases of the junction left unmatched. The CDR3 protein is CASGAGLAGGWSYNEQFF. For the CDR3, the DNA is TGTGCCAGCGGTGCGGGGCTAGCGGGAGGATGGTCCTACAATGAGCAGTTCTTC.

The J gene is TRBJ2-5, the V gene TRBV28, with a tentative D call TRBD2 (5 bases). Trimming left V 2 bases short and J 2 bases short, with 6 bases between. Germline V CDR1 and CDR2: MDHEN, SYDVKM. The CDR3 totals 13 residues. The CDR3 DNA is TGTGCCAGCAGTTTAGAGCGGCAAGAGACCCAGTACTTC. It is translated as CASSLERQETQYF.

Of note for this clone: Other DNA sequences within the sample encode an identical CDR3. The chain has TRBV27 and TRBJ2-2; D gene ambiguous. V was clipped by 2 bases and J by 1 base, with 5 bases between them. CDR1 MNHEY and CDR2 SMNVEV come from the germline V gene (reference sequence). The length of the CDR3 is 14 residues. CDR3 amino acids: CASSLGQNTGELFF. The CDR3, as DNA: TGTGCCAGCAGTTTAGGCCAGAACACCGGGGAGCTGTTTTTT.

The rearrangement uses TRBV13 and TRBJ2-7, with 8 nucleotides matching TRBD1. Trimming removed 5 bases from V and 1 base from J; junction bases left unmatched: 4. The germline gives CDR1 PRHDT, CDR2 FYEKMQ (reference sequence). CDR3 length equals 14 residues. The CDR3 DNA reads TGTGCCAGCAGCCCCGGGGACAGGTCCTACGAGCAGTACTTC. It yields the protein CASSPGDRSYEQYF.

The J gene is TRBJ2-2, the V gene TRBV7-9, with D uncertain. This CDR3 has 15 amino acids. Trimming cost V 1 base and J 5 bases, with 11 bases left between them. The germline V gene encodes CDR1 SEHNR and CDR2 FQNEAQ (reference sequence). In DNA, the CDR3 is TGTGCCAGCAGCTTAGGGTTTGCTTCAACCGGGGAGCTGTTTTTT. Its translation is CASSLGFASTGELFF. Full variable domain (outside the CDR3, taken from reference TRBV7-9 and TRBJ2-2): DTGVSQNPRHKITKRGQNVTFRCDPISEHNRLYWYRQTLGQGPEFLTYFQNEAQLEKSRLLSDRFSAERPKGSFSTLEIQRTEQGDSAMYLCASSLGFASTGELFFGEGSRLTVL.

This clone occurred once. The chain links TRBV5-6 to TRBJ2-3, with TRBD2 identical over 8 bases. Germline CDR1 SGHDT, CDR2 YYEEEE. Trimming removed 0 bases from V and 2 bases from J; junction bases left unmatched: 5. The CDR3 runs to 16 residues. CDR3 region: CASSLGGGFYTDTQYF. CDR3 sequence (DNA): TGTGCCAGCAGCTTGGGCGGGGGGTTCTACACAGATACGCAGTATTTT.

The V gene is TRBV6-1, the J gene TRBJ2-1; no clear D. The CDR3 is 9 residues long. Germline CDR1 MNHNS, CDR2 SASEGT. Trimming removed 1 base at V and 15 bases at J, with 4 bases between. This CDR3 is CASSEVRFF. The CDR3 DNA is TGTGCCAGCAGTGAAGTTCGGTTCTTC.

This chain joins TRBV12-5 and TRBJ2-1, with 8 bases aligning to TRBD1. Unmatched junction bases numbered 9, after V lost 7 bases and J lost 4 bases. The CDR3 runs 15 residues. Germline lookup yields CDR1 LGHNT and CDR2 FRNRAP. The CDR3: CASVPGRGPYNEQFF. DNA of the CDR3: TGTGCTAGTGTCCCCGGCAGGGGGCCGTACAATGAGCAGTTCTTC.

This chain uses TRBV7-2 with TRBJ2-2; D remains unclear. The CDR3 is 11 residues long. The germline V gene encodes CDR1 SGHTA and CDR2 FQGNSA. V was cut by 3 bases and J by 6 bases, with 2 bases left in between. The CDR3 is CASSFPGELFF. CDR3 nucleotide sequence: TGTGCCAGCAGCTTTCCCGGGGAGCTGTTTTTT.

Remarks on this clone: The same CDR3 arises from other DNA sequences in this sample as well. V gene TRBV19 combines with J gene TRBJ1-1; D is undetermined. V lost 3 bases, J lost 4 bases, and 9 bases lay in between. The V gene's germline CDR1 is LNHDA and CDR2 SQIVND (reference sequence). The CDR3 is 13 residues long. This chain's CDR3 is CASSIWGVTEAFF. CDR3 DNA sequence: TGTGCCAGTAGTATCTGGGGAGTCACTGAAGCTTTCTTT.

This chain links TRBV15 with TRBJ2-7; D remains unclear. Deletions cut 3 bases from V and 5 bases from J, with 11 bases between. Germline CDR1 reads LNHNV; CDR2 reads YYDKDF (reference sequence). The CDR3 consists of 13 residues. The CDR3: CATSSEGWDEQYF. The CDR3 DNA is TGTGCCACCAGCAGCGAAGGCTGGGACGAGCAGTACTTC.

In regard to this clone: At the DNA level, this CDR3 is encoded by other sequences in the same sample as well. This chain joins TRBV27 and TRBJ2-1; 10 bases align to TRBD1. The CDR3 sequence is 16 residues long. J gave up 5 bases and V 3 bases, and 7 bases lay outside the gene matches. In germline, CDR1 is MNHEY, CDR2 SMNVEV (reference sequence). The CDR3 protein is CASSLGPGQGNNEQFF. The CDR3 bases are TGTGCCAGCAGTTTGGGGCCGGGACAGGGGAACAATGAGCAGTTCTTC.

J is TRBJ1-1 and V is TRBV5-1, with TRBD1 matching 8 bases. V lost 0 bases to trimming and J lost 4 bases; unmatched junction nucleotides: 2. Germline V gene data show CDR1 as SGHRS and CDR2 as YFSETQ. The CDR3 runs to 14 residues. DNA of the CDR3: TGCGCCAGCAGCTTGGTACAGGGGGGCACTGAAGCTTTCTTT. Its translation is CASSLVQGGTEAFF. The entire variable domain, with the rest obtained from reference TRBV5-1 and TRBJ1-1, is as follows: KAGVTQTPRYLIKTRGQQVTLSCSPISGHRSVSWYQQTPGQGLQFLFEYFSETQRNKGNFPGRFSGRQFSNSRSEMNVSTLELGDSALYLCASSLVQGGTEAFFGQGTRLTVV.

The chain joins TRBV30 to TRBJ1-1; the D is unclear. The CDR3 is made up of 12 amino acids. Germline assignment: CDR1 GTSNPN and CDR2 SVGIG (reference sequence). V lost 3 bases, J lost 10 bases, and 15 bases lay in between. The DNA for the CDR3 is TGTGCCTGGAGCCCACCCCCCCTGGGAGCTTTCTTT. This sequence encodes CAWSPPPLGAFF.

The rearrangement uses TRBV2 and TRBJ2-3; 13 bases agree with TRBD2. Germline CDR1 is SNHLY and CDR2 is FYNNEI. The CDR3 spans 16 residues. V dropped 4 bases and J dropped 2; count of bases not matched to a gene: 3. Here the CDR3 reads CASSAGLAGNTDTQYF. For the CDR3, the DNA is TGTGCCAGCAGTGCGGGACTAGCGGGGAACACAGATACGCAGTATTTT.

About this clone: Other DNA sequences in the same sample also yield this CDR3. The V and J genes are TRBV9 and TRBJ2-7; D unclear. V lost 0 bases, J lost 1 base, and 8 bases lay in between. From germline, CDR1 is SGDLS and CDR2 YYNGEE. CDR3 length: 14 residues. The CDR3 nucleotides are TGTGCCAGCAGCGTAGAGGGTTTTTCCTACGAGCAGTACTTC. It is translated as CASSVEGFSYEQYF.

The V gene is TRBV5-1, the J gene TRBJ1-1; tentative D call: TRBD1 (5 bases). Germline CDR1 is SGHRS and CDR2 is YFSETQ. V lost 0 bases and J lost 5, with 14 bases in between. The CDR3 is 15 amino acids. The CDR3 DNA is TGCGCCAGCAGCTTGGCCATGATGGGGGGAACTGAAGCTTTCTTT. Translation gives CASSLAMMGGTEAFF.

The chain carries TRBV4-1 and TRBJ2-7; the match to TRBD1 covers 8 bases. Germline CDR1 MGHRA, CDR2 YSYEKL. This CDR3 region has 14 residues. Trimming took 4 bases from V and 3 from J; bases not matched to a gene: 5. The CDR3 nucleotides are TGCGCCAGCAGCCTCTCGGACAGGGACTACGAGCAGTACTTC. It yields the protein CASSLSDRDYEQYF.

The V and J genes are TRBV4-3 and TRBJ2-2; no definite D call. There are 16 residues in the CDR3. Per germline, CDR1 LGHNA and CDR2 YSLEER. Trimming took off 0 bases at V and 1 base at J, with 9 bases between the two ends. The CDR3: CASSQDRHVNTGELFF. CDR3 DNA: TGCGCCAGCAGCCAAGATAGACATGTGAACACCGGGGAGCTGTTTTTT.

J is TRBJ2-7 and V is TRBV5-6; TRBD1 or TRBD2 may be the D gene (5 bases each). Trimming took off 4 bases at V and 2 bases at J, with 7 bases between the two ends. CDR1 is SGHDT and CDR2 is YYEEEE in the germline V gene. The CDR3 consists of 12 residues. Written as DNA, the CDR3 is TGTGCCAGCAGCGTGGGACCCTACGAGCAGTACTTC. Translating it yields CASSVGPYEQYF.

The chain recombines TRBV27 with TRBJ1-1; 7 bases are a match to TRBD1. V lost 5 bases and J lost 3; bases outside the gene matches: 6. This CDR3 has 14 amino acids. Germline lookup yields CDR1 MNHEY and CDR2 SMNVEV (reference sequence). The CDR3: CASSQQGTYTEAFF. In DNA, the CDR3 is TGTGCCAGCAGTCAACAGGGGACCTACACTGAAGCTTTCTTT.

This chain links TRBV28 with TRBJ1-1, with TRBD1 identical over 7 bases. Losses at the gene ends were 5 bases for V and 0 bases for J; bases not matched to a gene: 6. The CDR3 is 15 residues long. Germline V CDR1 and CDR2: MDHEN, SYDVKM. Here the CDR3 DNA reads TGTGCCAGCAGTCCGCGACAGGGCATGAACACTGAAGCTTTCTTT. This sequence encodes CASSPRQGMNTEAFF.

The chain couples TRBV4-1 to TRBJ1-5, with 7 bases matching TRBD1. The CDR3 runs 16 residues. Germline V CDR1 and CDR2: MGHRA, YSYEKL. J lost 3 bases, V lost 3 bases, and 8 bases had no gene match. CDR3 in amino acids: CASSQAPTGDNQPQHF. CDR3 in DNA: TGCGCCAGCAGCCAGGCTCCCACAGGGGACAATCAGCCCCAGCATTTT.

The chain employs TRBV27 and TRBJ1-6; the D gene is possibly TRBD1 (5 bases). With 2 bases removed from V and 10 bases from J, the gap between germline ends came to 12 bases. CDR1 is MNHEY, CDR2 SMNVEV, per germline (reference sequence). The CDR3 is 14 residues long. This CDR3 is CASSLQGWESPLHF. Written as DNA, the CDR3 is TGTGCCAGCAGTTTACAGGGTTGGGAATCACCCCTCCACTTT.

The chain uses TRBV28 and TRBJ1-6; D is uncertain. The V gene's germline CDR1 is MDHEN and CDR2 SYDVKM. Trimming removed 5 bases at V and 7 bases at J, with 15 bases between. The CDR3 runs 15 residues. CDR3 region: CASSPSLVWNSPLHF. DNA for the CDR3: TGTGCCAGCAGTCCGTCCCTGGTATGGAATTCACCCCTCCACTTT. Full variable domain (rest looked up from reference TRBV28 and TRBJ1-6): DVKVTQSSRYLVKRTGEKVFLECVQDMDHENMFWYRQDPGLGLRLIYFSYDVKMKEKGDIPEGYSVSREKKERFSLILESASTNQTSMYLCASSPSLVWNSPLHFGNGTRLTVT.

The chain carries TRBV18 and TRBJ1-5; D remains unclear. From germline, CDR1 is KGHSH and CDR2 LQKENI. There are 15 residues in the CDR3. V lost 0 bases, J lost 2 bases, and 8 bases lay in between. The CDR3 sequence is CASSPPGPGNQPQHF. CDR3 DNA sequence: TGTGCCAGCTCACCACCTGGGCCGGGCAATCAGCCCCAGCATTTT. Variable domain in full (rest from reference TRBV18 and TRBJ1-5): NAGVMQNPRHLVRRRGQEARLRCSPMKGHSHVYWYRQLPEEGLKFMVYLQKENIIDESGMPKERFSAEFPKEGPSILRIQQVVRGDSAAYFCASSPPGPGNQPQHFGDGTRLSIL.

Concerning this clone itself: A much larger clone lies one base from this, so it may be a read error. This sample includes further DNA sequences coding for the same CDR3. The CDR3 DNA reads as TGTGCCAGCAGCGTAGGAGGGAGTACTGAAGCTTTCTTT. Protein sequence: CASSVGGSTEAFF. The J gene is TRBJ1-1, the V gene TRBV9; D is ambiguous. Germline CDR1 and CDR2: SGDLS and YYNGEE. The CDR3 is 13 amino acids. The V end lost 0 bases, the J end lost 5 bases, and 8 bases lay between the germline ends.

V usage is TRBV27 and J usage is TRBJ2-7; TRBD2 aligns across 10 bases. The CDR3 extends over 15 amino acids. Germline lookup yields CDR1 MNHEY and CDR2 SMNVEV (reference sequence). The ends lost 6 bases at V and 5 bases at J; junction bases unmatched: 10. CDR3 DNA sequence: TGTGCCAGCAGCCCCAGGACTAGCGGAATAAACGAGCAGTACTTC. It is translated as CASSPRTSGINEQYF.